Below are 13 T cell receptor beta chains sequenced from a single sample in a study of graft-versus-host responses after intestinal transplantation (dated by TCRdb to the early 2020s). The library was built by means of the immunoSEQ multiplex PCR assay. TCRdb's version of the immuneACCESS table is confined to in-frame rearrangements and falls short of the full clone set. An unresolved V gene accounts for under half of the shortfall where checked; the remainder is of unknown origin. The sample records 25,000 to 35,000 clones, 70% to 90% of which are singletons. Clones ranked in the top ten supply around 10% of the sample. Sequenced here: PBMCs, sampled roughly 68 weeks after intestinal transplantation. All receptors come from a human patient who received an intestinal transplant, so some T cells may come from the graft donor.

This chain joins TRBV4-2 and TRBJ2-7, with D perhaps matching TRBD1 or TRBD2 (5 bases each). The ends were cut back, 1 base at V and 2 bases at J, with 15 bases in the middle. The CDR3 runs 16 residues. CDR1 LGHNA and CDR2 YNFKEQ come from the germline V gene. CDR3 residues: CASSQGQGRGPYEQYF. Written as DNA, the CDR3 is TGTGCCAGCAGCCAAGGCCAGGGTCGGGGCCCCTACGAGCAGTACTTC.

This chain connects TRBV6-1 to TRBJ1-6; 7 bases map to TRBD1. The CDR3 spans 15 residues. V was clipped by 5 bases and J by 8 bases; unmatched bases: 9. Germline values: CDR1 MNHNS, CDR2 SASEGT. The CDR3 is CASSPPTGWDSPLHF. The CDR3 DNA sequence: TGTGCCAGCAGTCCCCCGACAGGGTGGGATTCACCCCTCCACTTT.

V usage is TRBV29-1 and J usage is TRBJ2-3; no definite D call. Trimming pared 4 bases from V and 3 bases from J, leaving 11 bases between. Germline V gene data show CDR1 as SQVTM and CDR2 as ANQGSEA. The CDR3 is 13 amino acids. The CDR3 region has the DNA TGCAGCGTTGTTTACAGATCGACAGATACGCAGTATTTT. Amino acid sequence: CSVVYRSTDTQYF.

V is TRBV11-2 and J is TRBJ2-7, with TRBD1 identical over 7 bases. CDR3 length: 13 amino acids. Per the germline V gene, CDR1 is SGHAT and CDR2 is FQNNGV. V lost 4 bases and J lost 7; bases outside the gene matches: 7. The CDR3 DNA is TGTGCCAGCAGCTCAGACAGGGCGTGGGAGCAGTACTTC. Its translation: CASSSDRAWEQYF. The entire variable domain, with the rest obtained from reference TRBV11-2 and TRBJ2-7, is as follows: EAGVAQSPRYKIIEKRQSVAFWCNPISGHATLYWYQQILGQGPKLLIQFQNNGVVDDSQLPKDRFSAERLKGVDSTLKIQPAKLEDSAVYLCASSSDRAWEQYFGPGTRLTVT.

This rearrangement joins TRBV7-6 to TRBJ2-1, with D uncertain. Trimming left V 4 bases short and J 5 bases short, with 9 bases between. The CDR3 totals 13 residues. Per germline, CDR1 SGHVS and CDR2 FNYEAQ. The CDR3 sequence: CASSSTVDNEQFF. The CDR3 nucleotides are TGTGCCAGCAGCTCTACCGTCGACAATGAGCAGTTCTTC. The entire variable domain, with the rest obtained from reference TRBV7-6 and TRBJ2-1, is as follows: GAGVSQSPRYKVTKRGQDVALRCDPISGHVSLYWYRQALGQGPEFLTYFNYEAQQDKSGLPNDRFSAERPEGSISTLTIQRTEQRDSAMYRCASSSTVDNEQFFGPGTRLTVL.

This chain uses TRBV7-9 with TRBJ1-2; possibly TRBD1 for D (5 bases). The germline gives CDR1 SEHNR, CDR2 FQNEAQ (reference sequence). The CDR3 spans 11 residues. Trimming took 5 bases from V and 7 from J, leaving 8 bases between them. This CDR3 reads CASSLDSGYTF. Written as DNA, the CDR3 is TGTGCCAGCAGCCTCGACAGTGGCTACACCTTC.

The chain carries TRBV5-4 and TRBJ2-7; tentative D call: TRBD2 (6 bases). With 0 bases removed from V and 9 bases from J, the gap between germline ends came to 19 bases. Germline CDR1 and CDR2: SGHNT and YYREEE (reference sequence). CDR3 size: 15 residues. DNA for the CDR3: TGTGCCAGCAGCTTGGGAGGGACTCGACAACTAGCGCAGTACTTC. Encoded protein: CASSLGGTRQLAQYF.

The CDR3 here is CASSQDRRGQETQYF. CDR3 DNA: TGCGCCAGCAGCCAAGACAGGCGGGGACAAGAGACCCAGTACTTC. The rearrangement links TRBV4-3 to TRBJ2-5; maybe TRBD2 (6 bases). The CDR3 is 15 amino acids. Looked up from germline, CDR1 is LGHNA and CDR2 is YSLEER. With 0 bases removed from V and 2 bases from J, the gap between germline ends came to 10 bases.

This chain links TRBV28 with TRBJ2-1, with D possibly TRBD2 on 7 matching bases. This CDR3 has 17 residues. Trimming removed 6 bases from V and 3 bases from J, with 21 bases in between. CDR1 is MDHEN and CDR2 is SYDVKM in the germline V gene. The CDR3 loop is CASSVLGGGVLYNEQFF. The CDR3 region has the DNA TGTGCCAGCAGCGTACTAGGGGGGGGAGTCCTCTACAATGAGCAGTTCTTC.

The count of this clone is one. The CDR3 region has the DNA TGTGCCAGCAGCCCCATCGGGGGGAACAATGAGCAGTTCTTC. Translating it yields CASSPIGGNNEQFF. This chain connects TRBV5-4 to TRBJ2-1; TRBD2 agrees at 7 bases. Germline lookup yields CDR1 SGHNT and CDR2 YYREEE (reference sequence). Unmatched junction bases numbered 6, after V lost 4 bases and J lost 5 bases. This CDR3 contains 14 residues. The full variable domain, its missing parts supplied by reference TRBV5-4 and TRBJ2-1, is ETGVTQSPTHLIKTRGQQVTLRCSSQSGHNTVSWYQQALGQGPQFIFQYYREEENGRGNFPPRFSGLQFPNYSSELNVNALELDDSALYLCASSPIGGNNEQFFGPGTRLTVL.

The chain carries TRBV5-1 and TRBJ2-3; TRBD2 is a possible D gene (5 bases). This CDR3 contains 15 residues. The germline V and J ends were trimmed by 2 bases and 1 base, with 11 bases remaining between them. CDR1 is SGHRS and CDR2 is YFSETQ in the germline V gene. CDR3 in DNA: TGCGCCAGCAGCTTAGACGGAGGTGGCACAGATACGCAGTATTTT. This sequence encodes CASSLDGGGTDTQYF.

The rearrangement joins TRBV29-1 to TRBJ2-2; D gene uncertain. In germline, CDR1 is SQVTM, CDR2 ANQGSEA. The CDR3 is 11 amino acids. Deletions cut 4 bases from V and 4 bases from J, with 4 bases between. The CDR3 nucleotides read TGCAGCGTTGGGGGCACCGGGGAGCTGTTTTTT. This translates into CSVGGTGELFF.

The chain links TRBV5-1 to TRBJ1-4, with 10 bases aligning to TRBD1. There are 15 residues in the CDR3. Germline-derived CDR1 and CDR2 are SGHRS and YFSETQ. V was clipped by 5 bases and J by 4 bases; unmatched bases: 5. In DNA, the CDR3 is TGCGCCAGCAGTCCGGGACAGGGGAATAATGAAAAACTGTTTTTT. Translating it yields CASSPGQGNNEKLFF.